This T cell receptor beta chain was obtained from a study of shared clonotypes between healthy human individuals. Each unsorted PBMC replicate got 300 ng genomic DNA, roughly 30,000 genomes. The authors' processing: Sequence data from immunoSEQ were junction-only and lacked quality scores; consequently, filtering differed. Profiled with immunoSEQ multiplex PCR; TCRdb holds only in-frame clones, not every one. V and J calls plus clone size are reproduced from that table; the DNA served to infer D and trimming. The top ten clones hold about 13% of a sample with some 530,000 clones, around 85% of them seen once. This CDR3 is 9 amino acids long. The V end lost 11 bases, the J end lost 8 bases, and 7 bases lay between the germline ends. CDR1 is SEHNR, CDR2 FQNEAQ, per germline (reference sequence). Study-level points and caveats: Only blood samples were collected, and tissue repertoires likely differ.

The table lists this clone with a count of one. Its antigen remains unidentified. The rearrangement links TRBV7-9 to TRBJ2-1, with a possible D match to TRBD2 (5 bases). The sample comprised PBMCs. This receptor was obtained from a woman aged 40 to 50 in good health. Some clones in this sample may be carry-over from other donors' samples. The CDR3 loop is CAWGDEQFF. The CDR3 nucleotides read TGTGCCTGGGGAGATGAGCAGTTCTTC.